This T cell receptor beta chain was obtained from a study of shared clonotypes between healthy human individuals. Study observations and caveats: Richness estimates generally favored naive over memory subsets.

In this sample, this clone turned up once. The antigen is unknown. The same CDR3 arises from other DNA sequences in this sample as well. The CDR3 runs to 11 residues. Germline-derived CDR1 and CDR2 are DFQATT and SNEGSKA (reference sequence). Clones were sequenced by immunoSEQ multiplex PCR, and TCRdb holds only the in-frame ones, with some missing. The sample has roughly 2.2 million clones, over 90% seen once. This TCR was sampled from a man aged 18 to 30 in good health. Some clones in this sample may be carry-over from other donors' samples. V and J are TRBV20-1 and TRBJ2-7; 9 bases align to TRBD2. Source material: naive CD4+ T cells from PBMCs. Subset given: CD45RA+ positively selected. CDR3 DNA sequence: TGCAGCGCGGGAGGGAGCTACGAGCAGTACTTC. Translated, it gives CSAGGSYEQYF.